This T cell receptor beta chain was documented in a study of T cells after yellow fever vaccination. From the 5' RACE reads, TCRdb called clonotypes with MiXCR, one entry per CDR3 protein. Of fewer than 350,000 distinct CDR3 sequences listed, 8.7% are singletons. This clonotype was detected many times. The CDR3 is made up of 16 amino acids. Germline V gene lookup returns CDR1 LGHNA and CDR2 YNFKEQ. J was trimmed by 1 base and V by 5 bases; bases with no gene match: 10. The J gene is TRBJ2-5, the V gene TRBV4-2, with TRBD1 matching 7 bases. This clonotype originated in a man aged 18 to 29 who received the YFV17D yellow fever vaccine. The sample here was PBMCs, taken on the day of the first yellow fever vaccination. Here the CDR3 reads CASSTVGPGGQETQYF. The CDR3 nucleotides are TGTGCCAGCAGCACCGTTGGGCCAGGGGGCCAAGAGACCCAGTACTTC.